A single sample is the source of the 23 T cell receptor beta chains below, sequenced in a study of regulatory T cells in long-lasting Graves disease. The authors built TCR beta libraries using iRepertoire HTBI primers and Arm-PCR of CDR3 regions. TCRdb re-called the multiplex PCR reads through MiXCR, storing one row per CDR3 protein. The sample records 450,000 or so distinct CDR3 sequences, roughly 20% being singletons. Time point reported: persistent/refractory GD, antithyroid drugs over 5 years with positive TRAb. The TCR library was made from RNA that had been extracted from PBMCs in TRIzol. The material was peripheral blood mononuclear cells (PBMCs), obtained when the disease was refractory, from a patient treated with antithyroid drugs. These receptors came from a female donor with Graves disease.

At least ten counts were recorded for this clonotype. The chain is built from TRBV12-3 or TRBV12-4 and TRBJ2-7; no reliable D call. V shed 7 bases and J shed 1 base, with 11 bases lying between them. The CDR3 extends over 13 amino acids. CDR3 sequence reads: CASTRHGSYEQYF. CDR3 sequence (DNA): TGTGCCAGCACCCGACATGGTTCCTACGAGCAGTACTTC.

At least ten counts were recorded for this clonotype. The chain is built from TRBV12-3 or TRBV12-4 and TRBJ2-7; D may be TRBD1 or TRBD2 (5 bases each). V gave up 9 bases and J gave up 5 bases, with 14 bases separating them. The CDR3 runs to 12 residues. The CDR3 DNA sequence: TGTGCCAGTGCCCGGGGCTTGGACGAGCAGTACTTC. This encodes CASARGLDEQYF.

This clonotype was detected many times. The CDR3: CASSLRASTEQYF. DNA for the CDR3: TGTGCCAGCAGTTTGAGAGCCTCTACGGAGCAGTACTTC. The V gene is TRBV27, the J gene TRBJ2-7, with D unclear. The CDR3 has 13 residues. V was trimmed by 3 bases and J by 7 bases, leaving 13 bases between them. Germline V lookup: CDR1 MNHEY, CDR2 SMNVEV (reference sequence).

This clonotype was observed many times. The V and J genes are TRBV12-3 or TRBV12-4 and TRBJ1-2; 10 bases fit TRBD1. The V segment lost 7 bases and the J segment 4 bases; nucleotides outside the gene matches: 6. There are 14 residues in the CDR3. CDR3 amino acids: CASKTGGAGYGYTF. The CDR3 DNA sequence: TGTGCCAGCAAGACAGGGGGCGCTGGCTATGGCTACACCTTC.

This sequence joins TRBV29-1 and TRBJ1-3; no clear D. The germline V gene encodes CDR1 SQVTM and CDR2 ANQGSEA. CDR3 length: 12 residues. The V gene lost 5 bases and the J gene lost 0 bases, with 5 bases spanning the gap. The CDR3 nucleotides are TGCAGCGTTCTCAGCTCTGGAAACACCATATATTTT. Its protein is CSVLSSGNTIYF.

This clonotype has ten or more counts. The CDR3 is CSAIRGAGGRQPQHF. CDR3 nucleotides: TGCAGTGCTATAAGGGGGGCAGGGGGCCGACAGCCCCAGCATTTT. This chain joins TRBV20-1 and TRBJ1-5; TRBD1 agrees at 8 bases. Germline lookup yields CDR1 DFQATT and CDR2 SNEGSKA (reference sequence). V trimming: 4 bases; J trimming: 7 bases; junction bases outside the gene matches: 12. This CDR3 is 15 amino acids long.

This clonotype has ten or more counts. V is TRBV6-1 and J is TRBJ2-7; 7 bases are shared with TRBD2. This CDR3 comprises 13 residues. Germline-derived CDR1 and CDR2 are MNHNS and SASEGT. The ends lost 10 bases at V and 5 bases at J; junction bases unmatched: 11. CDR3 residues: CATRASGYHEQYF. The CDR3 region has the DNA TGTGCCACCCGGGCTAGCGGTTACCACGAGCAGTACTTC.

This clonotype was observed a few times. V and J are TRBV7-3 and TRBJ1-1; 7 bases are a match to TRBD1. This CDR3 comprises 15 residues. V dropped 1 base and J dropped 6; count of bases not matched to a gene: 8. Germline V lookup: CDR1 SGHTA, CDR2 FQGTGA. CDR3 amino acids: CASSLSPGGMAEAFF. CDR3 sequence (DNA): TGTGCCAGCAGCTTAAGCCCAGGGGGTATGGCTGAAGCTTTCTTT.

The chain uses TRBV9 and TRBJ2-2, with no clear D. Germline V CDR1 and CDR2: SGDLS, YYNGEE. CDR3 length: 15 residues. V lost 0 bases and J lost 3, with 9 bases in between. The chain's CDR3 is CASSVEALDTGELFF. CDR3 in DNA: TGTGCCAGCAGCGTAGAGGCCCTCGACACCGGGGAGCTGTTTTTT.

This clonotype was observed a handful of times. The chain links TRBV29-1 to TRBJ2-1, with TRBD2 matching 9 bases. Germline V CDR1 and CDR2: SQVTM, ANQGSEA. The V gene end was trimmed by 5 bases and the J gene end by 6 bases; junction bases not matched to a gene: 5. The CDR3 has 13 amino acids. CDR3 coding DNA: TGCAGCGTTCAAGCGGGAGGAATCAATGAGCAGTTCTTC. It specifies CSVQAGGINEQFF.

The chain couples TRBV28 to TRBJ2-3, with D possibly being TRBD1 (5 bases). Germline V lookup: CDR1 MDHEN, CDR2 SYDVKM. CDR3 size: 15 residues. V gave up 3 bases and J gave up 0 bases, with 10 bases separating them. The CDR3 DNA reads TGTGCCAGCAGTTTCCTGCAGGGAAGCACAGATACGCAGTATTTT. Translated, it gives CASSFLQGSTDTQYF.

With regard to this clonotype: A much larger clone sits a single nucleotide away, making a read error possible. The chain is built from TRBV12-3 or TRBV12-4 and TRBJ2-2; D remains unclear. V lost 7 bases to trimming and J lost 4 bases, with 10 bases between them. The CDR3 is 13 residues long. CDR3 DNA sequence: TGTGCCAGCAACCTATGGGGCACCGGGGAGCTGTTTTTT. Its protein is CASNLWGTGELFF.

Many counts were recorded for this clonotype. This rearrangement joins TRBV30 to TRBJ2-2; TRBD1 is a possible D gene (6 bases). Trimming stripped 4 bases from V and 6 bases from J, with 18 bases between. The CDR3 loop spans 15 amino acids. In germline, CDR1 is GTSNPN, CDR2 SVGIG (reference sequence). CDR3 sequence (DNA): TGTGCCTGGACTCGAGGGGGTGGGCGATCCGGGGAGCTGTTTTTT. Its translation: CAWTRGGGRSGELFF.

This clonotype has only a few counts. The chain recombines TRBV20-1 with TRBJ1-4; D might be TRBD1 (5 bases). V lost 2 bases, J lost 5 bases, and 12 bases lay in between. The germline V gene encodes CDR1 DFQATT and CDR2 SNEGSKA (reference sequence). There are 14 residues in the CDR3. CDR3 sequence reads: CSARPGTANEKLFF. Written as DNA, the CDR3 is TGCAGTGCTAGACCGGGGACTGCGAATGAAAAACTGTTTTTT.

A remark on this clonotype: Possible read error: a much larger clone is one base away. The chain joins TRBV18 to TRBJ1-5; TRBD1 aligns across 7 bases. The CDR3 covers 14 residues. Per germline, CDR1 KGHSH and CDR2 LQKENI. DNA for the CDR3: TGTGCCAACTCACCGGGACAGAACAATCAGCCCCAGCATTTT. Translation gives CANSPGQNNQPQHF.

This clonotype was seen repeatedly, ten times or more. The chain links TRBV13 to TRBJ1-2, with 9 nucleotides matching TRBD1. Germline CDR1 PRHDT, CDR2 FYEKMQ (reference sequence). The CDR3 sequence is 14 residues long. Losses at the gene ends were 4 bases for V and 4 bases for J; bases not matched to a gene: 4. The DNA for the CDR3 is TGTGCCAGCAGCTCGACGGGACAGGGCTATGGCTACACCTTC. Protein: CASSSTGQGYGYTF.

The chain combines TRBV20-1 with TRBJ2-2; D is unclear. The CDR3 is 13 amino acids. The germline V gene encodes CDR1 DFQATT and CDR2 SNEGSKA (reference sequence). The V end lost 6 bases, the J end lost 6 bases, and 14 bases lay between the germline ends. The DNA of the CDR3 is TGCAGTGCAAGTTGGGAATTGTCCGGGGAGCTGTTTTTT. This codes for CSASWELSGELFF.

The gene calls are TRBV30 and TRBJ2-2; TRBD2 matches 10 bases. V was clipped by 0 bases and J by 4 bases; unmatched bases: 8. This CDR3 spans 17 amino acids. The V gene's germline CDR1 is GTSNPN and CDR2 SVGIG (reference sequence). The CDR3 nucleotides are TGTGCCTGGAGTGTACGGGCTAGCGGGAGCGTCACCGGGGAGCTGTTTTTT. Translated, it gives CAWSVRASGSVTGELFF.

The J gene is TRBJ1-1, the V gene TRBV19; 11 bases match TRBD1. This CDR3 is 19 amino acids long. Germline-derived CDR1 and CDR2 are LNHDA and SQIVND (reference sequence). V lost 5 bases to trimming and J lost 7 bases; unmatched junction nucleotides: 21. CDR3 sequence (DNA): TGTGCCAGTAGTGTAACCGCCGGGACAGGGGGGGGTCGGAGCCGTGAAGCTTTCTTT. This encodes CASSVTAGTGGGRSREAFF.

This clonotype came up a few times. This chain joins TRBV20-1 and TRBJ2-7; 9 bases match TRBD1. J was trimmed by 4 bases and V by 5 bases; bases with no gene match: 6. This CDR3 is built from 13 residues. From germline, CDR1 is DFQATT and CDR2 SNEGSKA (reference sequence). CDR3: CSAGGTGSYEQYF. CDR3 nucleotide sequence: TGCAGTGCTGGGGGGACAGGGTCTTACGAGCAGTACTTC.

The rearrangement uses TRBV6-1 and TRBJ2-5, with unresolved D. V gave up 5 bases and J gave up 0 bases, with 7 bases separating them. The germline CDR1 and CDR2 sequences are MNHNS and SASEGT. The CDR3 covers 13 residues. In nucleotides, the CDR3 is TGTGCCAGCAGTTCCCATAACCAAGAGACCCAGTACTTC. Translation gives CASSSHNQETQYF.

Many counts were recorded for this clonotype. The chain links TRBV11-3 to TRBJ2-1; 8 bases are shared with TRBD1. CDR1 is SGHNT, CDR2 YENEEA, per germline. After removal of 0 bases from V and 4 bases from J, the junction contained 5 bases not matched to a gene. The CDR3 runs 16 residues. CDR3 protein: CASSLDSGQVYNEQFF. CDR3 nucleotide sequence: TGTGCCAGCAGCTTAGATTCGGGACAGGTGTACAATGAGCAGTTCTTC.

The V gene is TRBV5-6, the J gene TRBJ2-7, with a weak D call TRBD1 (6 bases). The CDR3 covers 16 residues. Germline V gives CDR1 SGHDT, CDR2 YYEEEE. V shed 0 bases and J shed 0 bases, with 13 bases lying between them. CDR3 in amino acids: CASSLAMGASSYEQYF. CDR3 nucleotide sequence: TGTGCCAGCAGCTTGGCGATGGGGGCTAGCTCCTACGAGCAGTACTTC.